The sequence of this TCR beta chain was determined in a study of T cell responses to AZD1222 COVID-19 vaccine. As regards this clone: The target antigen is unknown.

Study-level results: Donors were mostly white British, more females; clonal diversity possibly underestimated. Seropositive at baseline were only 5 or 6 AZD1222 recipients. Targeting of unmutated variant regions was reportedly seen in nearly half of spike-specific TCRs. Two AZD1222 doses significantly raised spike-specific TCR breadth and depth over controls.

The V end lost 3 bases, the J end lost 3 bases, and 9 bases lay between the germline ends. CDR3 length: 13 residues. CDR1 is SGHVS, CDR2 FQNEAQ, per germline. The data were produced by immunoSEQ multiplex PCR, yet TCRdb's version contains in-frame clones alone and is incomplete. The sample lists about 86,000 clones; about nine tenths were seen once. This rearrangement joins TRBV7-8 to TRBJ2-7; D not certain. This TCR was sampled from an adult in good health. Sequenced here: peripheral blood, sampled on day 0 of AZD1222 vaccination. The CDR3 region has the DNA TGTGCCAGCAGCTTTAGTAGGGACTACGAGCAGTACTTC. Residues: CASSFSRDYEQYF. The entire variable domain, with the rest obtained from reference TRBV7-8 and TRBJ2-7, is as follows: GAGVSQSPRYKVAKRGQDVALRCDPISGHVSLFWYQQALGQGPEFLTYFQNEAQLDKSGLPSDRFFAERPEGSVSTLKIQRTQQEDSAVYLCASSFSRDYEQYFGPGTRLTVT.